This TCR beta chain was found in a study of shared clonotypes between healthy human individuals. PCR replicates from unsorted PBMC used about 300 ng DNA, and this amount was about 33,000 T cell genomes. Using immunoSEQ multiplex PCR, the repertoire was profiled, and TCRdb retains in-frame clones only, with some absent. The table includes some 450,000 clones, roughly 80% detected once. Germline V gene data show CDR1 as KGHSH and CDR2 as LQKENI. The CDR3 length is 15 residues. The V end was cut by 3 bases, the J end by 2 bases, with 10 bases between. For unsorted samples, genomic DNA was extracted from tens of millions of PBMCs.

The J gene is TRBJ1-4, the V gene TRBV18; D unresolved. The clonotype originates from a woman in her thirties or forties in good health. Some clones in this sample may be carry-over from other donors' samples. Specimen: PBMCs. Written as DNA, the CDR3 is TGTGCCAGCTCACCGAGGAGTGCTACTAATGAAAAACTGTTTTTT. Translation gives CASSPRSATNEKLFF.